These 20 T cell receptor beta chains were sequenced from one sample in a study of graft-versus-host responses after intestinal transplantation. TCRdb's table, derived via immunoSEQ multiplex PCR, lists solely in-frame clones and lacks some. The data hold about 14,000 clones, with more than 25% observed a single time. Plating combined some 200,000 CFSE-labeled responder cells with some 200,000 irradiated, violet-dye-labeled stimulator cells. The sample in question was alloreactive CD8+ T cells from a mixed lymphocyte reaction culture, obtained before intestinal transplant. Regarding subset: CFSE-low proliferating T cells sorted from roughly six-day pre-transplant mixed lymphocyte reaction (GvH or HvG direction). These receptors all stem from a human patient who received an intestinal transplant.

Only a few counts were recorded for this clone. The chain uses TRBV5-6 and TRBJ1-4; a possible D gene is TRBD1 (6 bases). The CDR3 is 16 residues long. V lost 1 base and J 5 bases, leaving 15 bases between the germline ends. Germline assignment: CDR1 SGHDT and CDR2 YYEEEE. The CDR3 reads CASSLFATGENEKLFF. The CDR3, as DNA: TGTGCCAGCAGCTTGTTCGCGACAGGAGAAAATGAAAAACTGTTTTTT.

The chain recombines TRBV25-1 with TRBJ2-5; 12 bases match TRBD2. In germline, CDR1 is MGHDK, CDR2 SYGVNS. The CDR3 runs to 16 residues. The V gene end was trimmed by 4 bases and the J gene end by 5 bases; junction bases not matched to a gene: 8. The CDR3 DNA reads as TGTGCCAGCAGTGGTGGACTAGCGGGGCCTAGGGAGACCCAGTACTTC. It specifies CASSGGLAGPRETQYF.

The chain employs TRBV10-3 and TRBJ2-1, with TRBD2 matching 10 bases. From germline, CDR1 is ENHRY and CDR2 SYGVKD. The CDR3 contains 19 residues. V was pared by 1 base and J by 0 bases, with 9 bases of the junction left unmatched. The CDR3 DNA reads TGTGCCATCAGTGAGTGGAGCCTAGCGGGGGAGGTCTCCTACAATGAGCAGTTCTTC. It codes for CAISEWSLAGEVSYNEQFF.

This chain uses TRBV4-1 with TRBJ2-7; no definite D call. V lost 4 bases and J 2 bases, leaving 9 bases between the germline ends. Germline loops: CDR1 MGHRA, CDR2 YSYEKL. CDR3 length: 13 amino acids. The DNA for the CDR3 is TGCGCCAGCAGCCTATCGGTGGCCTACGAGCAGTACTTC. Protein product: CASSLSVAYEQYF.

This sequence joins TRBV6-5 and TRBJ1-1; D gene ambiguous. V was shortened by 0 bases and J by 2 bases, with 4 bases between the two germline ends. CDR1 is MNHEY and CDR2 is SVGAGI in the germline V gene. The CDR3 is made up of 13 amino acids. In DNA form, the CDR3 reads TGTGCCAGCAGTTACTCACAAAACACTGAAGCTTTCTTT. It codes for CASSYSQNTEAFF.

The chain couples TRBV19 to TRBJ2-3; D may be TRBD2 (7 bases). Trimming removed 5 bases from V and 5 bases from J, with 20 bases in between. The germline V gene has CDR1 LNHDA and CDR2 SQIVND (reference sequence). The length of the CDR3 is 16 residues. CDR3 sequence (DNA): TGTGCCAGTAGTCCACCCGGGGGGCTGGAAGGAGATACGCAGTATTTT. The encoded protein is CASSPPGGLEGDTQYF. The whole variable domain, remainder taken from reference TRBV19 and TRBJ2-3, is DGGITQSPKYLFRKEGQNVTLSCEQNLNHDAMYWYRQDPGQGLRLIYYSQIVNDFQKGDIAEGYSVSREKKESFPLTVTSAQKNPTAFYLCASSPPGGLEGDTQYFGPGTRLTVL.

The rearrangement uses TRBV2 and TRBJ2-2; 9 bases line up with TRBD2. CDR1 is SNHLY and CDR2 is FYNNEI in the germline V gene. V dropped 4 bases and J dropped 7; count of bases not matched to a gene: 10. The CDR3 sequence is 16 residues long. The CDR3, as DNA: TGTGCCAGCAGTGTGAAAGCGGGGGGATCCAGCGGGGAGCTGTTTTTT. The encoded protein is CASSVKAGGSSGELFF.

This clone is medium-sized in the sample. The rearrangement joins TRBV7-2 to TRBJ2-7; 7 bases fit TRBD1. CDR3 length: 13 residues. The J segment lost 6 bases and the V segment lost 4 bases, leaving 6 bases of the junction unmatched. Germline V lookup: CDR1 SGHTA, CDR2 FQGNSA. DNA for the CDR3: TGTGCCAGCAGCTCGGGACAGTCGTTCGAGCAGTACTTC. It is translated as CASSSGQSFEQYF.

The chain joins TRBV10-2 to TRBJ2-7; D is ambiguous. V was clipped by 2 bases and J by 4 bases, with 6 bases between them. This CDR3 region has 12 residues. Germline V gene lookup returns CDR1 WSHSY and CDR2 SAAADI. The CDR3 DNA sequence: TGCGCCAGCAGTGAGGCGAAATACGAGCAGTACTTC. Translated: CASSEAKYEQYF.

V usage is TRBV7-9 and J usage is TRBJ2-3, with 12 nucleotides matching TRBD1. This CDR3 has 18 residues. From germline, CDR1 is SEHNR and CDR2 FQNEAQ (reference sequence). V was pared by 1 base and J by 5 bases, with 10 bases of the junction left unmatched. The CDR3 loop reads CASSLGGLGQGAGDTQYF. The CDR3 nucleotides are TGTGCCAGCAGCTTAGGTGGTCTGGGACAGGGGGCCGGAGATACGCAGTATTTT.

V gene TRBV9 combines with J gene TRBJ2-1, with TRBD2 identical over 8 bases. The CDR3 spans 15 residues. CDR1 SGDLS and CDR2 YYNGEE come from the germline V gene. Trimming cost V 0 bases and J 8 bases; bases outside gene matches: 7. Here the CDR3 reads CASSVAGGPFDEQFF. The CDR3, as DNA: TGTGCCAGCAGCGTAGCGGGGGGGCCATTCGATGAGCAGTTCTTC.

The J gene is TRBJ2-1, the V gene TRBV4-3; TRBD1 matches 9 bases. This CDR3 contains 15 residues. CDR1 and CDR2 from the germline V gene are LGHNA and YSLEER. V was pared by 0 bases and J by 7 bases, with 4 bases of the junction left unmatched. The CDR3 loop is CASSQDDRGYNEQFF. The CDR3 bases are TGCGCCAGCAGCCAAGATGACAGGGGGTATAATGAGCAGTTCTTC.

The chain has TRBV19 and TRBJ2-7, with TRBD1 matching 10 bases. This CDR3 has 14 amino acids. V trimming: 8 bases; J trimming: 3 bases; junction bases outside the gene matches: 7. Germline CDR1 reads LNHDA; CDR2 reads SQIVND (reference sequence). The CDR3 nucleotides are TGTGCCAGTGGAGCCGGGACAGGGGACTACGAGCAGTACTTC. This encodes CASGAGTGDYEQYF.

This clone appeared a few times. CDR3 bases: TGTGCCAGCAGCTCCAGACTAGCGGGGGGGCCTGAAGATACGCAGTATTTT. Translating gives CASSSRLAGGPEDTQYF. The chain joins TRBV13 to TRBJ2-3; TRBD2 agrees at 14 bases. This CDR3 is 17 amino acids long. V shed 4 bases and J 5 bases; nucleotides not matched to a gene: 8. CDR1 and CDR2 from the germline V gene are PRHDT and FYEKMQ (reference sequence).

V and J are TRBV11-2 and TRBJ2-7; perhaps TRBD2 as D (5 bases). Germline CDR1 and CDR2: SGHAT and FQNNGV. V was clipped by 2 bases and J by 4 bases, with 12 bases between them. This CDR3 spans 14 amino acids. CDR3 sequence: CASSLFYGKYEQYF. Written as DNA, the CDR3 is TGTGCCAGCAGCTTATTCTACGGGAAGTACGAGCAGTACTTC.

The chain links TRBV7-9 to TRBJ2-3, with 13 bases aligning to TRBD2. Trimming took 5 bases from V and 0 from J; bases not matched to a gene: 5. Germline V gene sequence: CDR1 SEHNR, CDR2 FQNEAQ (reference sequence). The CDR3 has 17 amino acids. CDR3 loop: CASSPRLAGGSTDTQYF. DNA of the CDR3: TGTGCCAGCAGCCCCCGACTAGCGGGGGGAAGCACAGATACGCAGTATTTT. Supplemented by reference TRBV7-9 and TRBJ2-3, the full variable domain reads DTGVSQNPRHKITKRGQNVTFRCDPISEHNRLYWYRQTLGQGPEFLTYFQNEAQLEKSRLLSDRFSAERPKGSFSTLEIQRTEQGDSAMYLCASSPRLAGGSTDTQYFGPGTRLTVL.

This clone was observed a handful of times. This chain links TRBV11-2 with TRBJ1-1, with D possibly being TRBD1 (6 bases). The CDR3 has 12 residues. Trimming shortened V by 1 base and J by 11 bases, and 11 bases separated the two germline ends. Germline assignment: CDR1 SGHAT and CDR2 FQNNGV. The CDR3 sequence is CASSLGGHQAFF. CDR3 nucleotides: TGTGCCAGCAGCTTAGGGGGACACCAGGCTTTCTTT.

By sample share, this clone is medium-sized. DNA of the CDR3: TGTGCCAGTGGTAGCGGCACTGAAGCTTTCTTT. It translates to CASGSGTEAFF. J is TRBJ1-1 and V is TRBV7-9; D unresolved. Looked up from germline, CDR1 is SEHNR and CDR2 is FQNEAQ (reference sequence). The CDR3 length is 11 residues. V dropped 9 bases and J dropped 4 bases, with 9 bases sitting between them. Using reference TRBV7-9 and TRBJ1-1 for the parts outside the CDR3, the full variable domain is DTGVSQNPRHKITKRGQNVTFRCDPISEHNRLYWYRQTLGQGPEFLTYFQNEAQLEKSRLLSDRFSAERPKGSFSTLEIQRTEQGDSAMYLCASGSGTEAFFGQGTRLTVV.

In this sample, this clone turned up a few times. The chain joins TRBV4-3 to TRBJ2-1; 8 bases are shared with TRBD2. V lost 0 bases to trimming and J lost 7 bases; unmatched junction nucleotides: 11. The CDR3 sequence is 17 residues long. Germline loops: CDR1 LGHNA, CDR2 YSLEER. The CDR3 DNA sequence: TGCGCCAGCAGCCAAGATCGGGGACTGGGCGGGAGGAATGAGCAGTTCTTC. Its protein product is CASSQDRGLGGRNEQFF.

J is TRBJ1-2 and V is TRBV30; 9 nucleotides match TRBD1. The V gene end was trimmed by 4 bases and the J gene end by 4 bases; junction bases not matched to a gene: 4. The CDR3 length is 13 residues. Germline assignment: CDR1 GTSNPN and CDR2 SVGIG (reference sequence). CDR3 bases: TGTGCCTGGACTACAGGGGGCGGCTATGGCTACACCTTC. It yields the protein CAWTTGGGYGYTF.